Listed below are T cell receptor beta chains from one sample, sequenced in a study of blood T cells in healthy people across ages. TCRdb re-called the 5' RACE reads with MiXCR, one entry per CDR3 protein. The table records some 760,000 distinct CDR3 sequences, just under 25% of them present only once. This sample also belongs to another study, concerning T cells of mothers and their children.

The specimen sequenced was blood. The origin of the receptors is a boy between 10 and 17 years old in good health. CDR3s include the opening cysteine and the closing phenylalanine or tryptophan. D genes are given only for firm matches. The size field is filled for only some rows; it gives once, few, many or a size class.

clone_size	v_call	j_call	d_call	cdr3_aa	cdr3_nt
.	TRBV6-2/TRBV6-3	TRBJ1-2	TRBD1	CASRLRTGAYGYTF	TGTGCCAGCAGACTTCGGACAGGGGCCTATGGCTACACCTTC
.	TRBV11-2	TRBJ2-2	TRBD1	CASSLGTGSIGELFF	TGTGCCAGCAGCTTAGGGACAGGGTCTATCGGGGAGCTGTTTTTT
once	TRBV4-1	TRBJ1-4	TRBD1	CASSRAEGQFNEKLFF	TGCGCCAGTAGCCGCGCCGAGGGACAGTTTAATGAAAAACTGTTTTTT
.	TRBV9	TRBJ2-7	TRBD1	CASSVGTGVDEQYF	TGTGCCAGCAGCGTCGGGACAGGCGTGGACGAGCAGTACTTC
few	TRBV20-1	TRBJ1-2	TRBD1	CSAFRAGGNYGYTF	TGCAGTGCTTTCAGGGCAGGGGGAAACTATGGCTACACCTTC
.	TRBV3-1	TRBJ2-5	.	CASSQGGLAQETQYF	TGTGCCAGCAGCCAGGGCGGGCTAGCCCAGGAGACCCAGTACTTC
.	TRBV4-3	TRBJ2-1	TRBD2	CASSQETSGSTYNEQFF	TGCGCCAGCAGCCAAGAGACTAGCGGGAGTACCTACAATGAGCAGTTCTTC
few	TRBV4-3	TRBJ1-4	.	CASSQGSPTNEKLFF	TGCGCCAGCAGCCAAGGGAGCCCAACTAATGAAAAACTGTTTTTT
few	TRBV6-2/TRBV6-3	TRBJ1-2	.	CASNLGGGYTF	TGTGCCAGCAACCTCGGGGGCGGCTACACCTTC
few	TRBV15	TRBJ2-5	TRBD2	CATSGYSGDQETQYF	TGTGCCACCAGCGGTTATAGCGGGGACCAAGAGACCCAGTACTTC
.	TRBV28	TRBJ2-4	TRBD2	CATSGLAELAKNIQYF	TGTGCCACCTCGGGACTAGCGGAACTAGCCAAAAACATTCAGTACTTC
once	TRBV9	TRBJ1-2	.	CASSSKGGQPNYGYTF	TGTGCCAGCAGCTCTAAGGGTGGACAGCCTAACTATGGCTACACCTTC
.	TRBV7-2	TRBJ2-4	TRBD1	CASSLPDRAQNIQYF	TGTGCCAGCAGCTTACCCGACAGGGCGCAAAACATTCAGTACTTC
.	TRBV7-2	TRBJ2-3	.	CASSLMGMMTTDTQYF	TGTGCCAGCAGCCTGATGGGCATGATGACCACAGATACGCAGTATTTT
.	TRBV6-5	TRBJ2-5	.	CASSGLSGTQYF	TGTGCCAGCAGTGGACTCTCCGGGACCCAGTACTTC